Listed below are T cell receptor beta chains from one sample, sequenced in a study of blood T cell repertoires in COVID-19. Assay used: immunoSEQ multiplex PCR; TCRdb lists only in-frame clones, some missing. The sample lists about 320,000 clones, approximately 89% occurring once. Material for sequencing was peripheral blood. These receptors were obtained from a woman between 25 and 40 years old with COVID-19, enrolled during active disease. CDR3s include the opening cysteine and the closing phenylalanine or tryptophan. D genes are given only for firm matches. Rows give clone size only sometimes, using once, few, many, or a class for an expanded clone.

clone_size	v_call	d_call	j_call	cdr3_nt	cdr3_aa
.	TRBV5-1	TRBD1	TRBJ1-2	TGCGCCAGCAGCTTGTCCACAGGGGGCGCCTCCTATGGCTACACCTTC	CASSLSTGGASYGYTF
.	TRBV6-5	TRBD1	TRBJ1-4	TGTGCCAGCAGGGGACAGGGGGCGGTTAATGAAAAACTGTTTTTT	CASRGQGAVNEKLFF
once	TRBV28	TRBD1	TRBJ2-7	TGTGCCAGCACCTCCGGTGGGACAGAAACCTACGAGCAGTACTTC	CASTSGGTETYEQYF
.	TRBV19	.	TRBJ2-2	TGTGCCAGTCGGGAGTCGCCGTCGGGGTGGGGGAACGGGGAGCTGTTTTTT	CASRESPSGWGNGELFF
.	TRBV11-2	TRBD2	TRBJ2-7	TGTGCCAGCAGCTTAGGATTGGCGGGGACTAGCGGGGTCTACGAGCAGTACTTC	CASSLGLAGTSGVYEQYF
few	TRBV5-1	.	TRBJ1-6	TGCGCCAGCAGCTTGGTCGGGGAAAATTCACCCCTCCACTTT	CASSLVGENSPLHF
.	TRBV7-2	TRBD1	TRBJ1-5	TGTGCCAGCAGCGACAGGGGGTCGGTGGGGCAGCCCCAGCATTTT	CASSDRGSVGQPQHF
.	TRBV24-1	.	TRBJ2-5	TGTGCCACCAGTGATTTTCAACCAGGGTATGGCCAAGAGACCCAGTACTTC	CATSDFQPGYGQETQYF
.	TRBV19	TRBD1	TRBJ1-5	TGTGCCAGTAGTCCGGGACAGTTCAATCAGCCCCAGCATTTT	CASSPGQFNQPQHF
.	TRBV29-1	.	TRBJ1-2	TGCAGCGCCCCGGGAGAGGGCCCCTTTAACTATGGCTACACCTTC	CSAPGEGPFNYGYTF
.	TRBV12-3/TRBV12-4	.	TRBJ1-1	TGTGCCAGCAGTCCCACAGGGAAAACTGAAGCTTTCTTT	CASSPTGKTEAFF
once	TRBV5-4	TRBD2	TRBJ2-1	TGTGCCAGCAGCTATCGGGGGGGCGGCTACAATGAGCAGTTCTTC	CASSYRGGGYNEQFF
.	TRBV7-6	TRBD1	TRBJ1-6	TGTGCCAGCAGCTTAGTACAGGGGCTCTCGAATTCACCCCTCCACTTT	CASSLVQGLSNSPLHF
few	TRBV2	.	TRBJ2-2	TGTGCCAGCATCCCCCAGGGCTTGGGGGAGCTGTTTTTT	CASIPQGLGELFF
.	TRBV5-8	.	TRBJ1-1	TGTGCCAGCAGCTTGGATCTATCCTACACTGAAGCTTTCTTT	CASSLDLSYTEAFF
.	TRBV5-1	.	TRBJ2-3	TGCGCCAGCAGCTTGGAGCGTCGTACAGATACGCAGTATTTT	CASSLERRTDTQYF
.	TRBV6-5	.	TRBJ1-2	TGTGCCAGCAGTTACTCCACAGGCTTCTATGGCTACACCTTC	CASSYSTGFYGYTF
.	TRBV11-3	TRBD1	TRBJ2-2	TGTGCCAGCAGCTCAGGGGGCTTGAACACCGGGGAGCTGTTTTTT	CASSSGGLNTGELFF
.	TRBV29-1	.	TRBJ1-1	TGCAGCACCTCAAGGGGGGGCGCTTTCTTT	CSTSRGGAFF
.	TRBV19	TRBD1	TRBJ1-5	TGTGCCAGTAGTATAAATAGGAGGAGGGGGCAGAATCGTCAGCCCCAGCATTTT	CASSINRRRGQNRQPQHF
.	TRBV5-4	.	TRBJ2-2	TGTGCCAGCAGCTTGGCCCAGGATAACACCGGGGAGCTGTTTTTT	CASSLAQDNTGELFF
.	TRBV18	.	TRBJ2-5	TGTGCCAGCTCACCAAGGACGGGGGTGGAAGAGACCCAGTACTTC	CASSPRTGVEETQYF
.	TRBV19	TRBD2	TRBJ2-1	TGTGCCAGTAGTATACTACTAGCGGGGGGGCCCAATGAGCAGTTCTTC	CASSILLAGGPNEQFF
.	TRBV10-3	TRBD2	TRBJ2-7	TGTGCCATCAGCCCGACTAGCGGCTCCTCCTACGAGCAGTACTTC	CAISPTSGSSYEQYF
.	TRBV29-1	TRBD1	TRBJ2-7	TGCAGCGCAGGGACAGACTCCTACGAGCAGTACTTC	CSAGTDSYEQYF
.	TRBV3-1/TRBV3-2	TRBD2	TRBJ2-1	TGTGCCAGCAGCCAGACTAGCGGGGGGGCGCATGAGCAGTTCTTC	CASSQTSGGAHEQFF
.	TRBV7-9	TRBD1	TRBJ1-4	TGTGCCAGCAGCCGAACCGACAGGGGTTCAACTAATGAAAAACTGTTTTTT	CASSRTDRGSTNEKLFF
.	TRBV7-6	.	TRBJ2-5	TGTGCCAGCAGCTTATGGGAGTTCGCCCAGTACTTC	CASSLWEFAQYF
.	TRBV3-1/TRBV3-2	.	TRBJ1-1	TGTGCCAGCAGCCAGGCAGGGGTGAACACTGAAGCTTTCTTT	CASSQAGVNTEAFF